Reported below is one T cell receptor (beta chain). It has no known antigen specificity. Base qualities are not at hand, and no much larger clone is one base apart. Library prep was done by the immunoSEQ multiplex PCR assay. The paper's processing steps were these. To diagnose cytomegalovirus status from the catalog of TCR beta chain sequences, a statistical classification framework was built. Sourced from immuneACCESS, this table was stored by TCRdb with only in-frame sequences that have V and J called. A share of the clones is absent; for the studies checked, an unresolved V gene accounts for under half, and the remainder has no known explanation. The D gene and trimming were derived from the DNA, and the V and J assignments and clone size from that table. The sample table lists about 110,000 clones, roughly 88% of them with a count of one. Approximately 1.4% of the sample goes to the ten largest clones.

The donors were included in the validation cohort of roughly 130 subjects, a group kept apart from the roughly 610-subject first cohort. The entry originates in a study of cytomegalovirus exposure and HLA in healthy donors (dated by TCRdb to the late 2010s). As for the study more broadly: According to a later analysis, the 120 or so validation repertoires were produced on the same platform as the roughly 600 repertoires of the first cohort. The study aimed to test whether cataloging public T cell receptors could reveal signatures of past pathogen exposure. In addition to the first cohort of around 670 subjects, a separate validation cohort of about 120 different subjects was used. To predict cytomegalovirus infection status, the study combined high-throughput TCR immunosequencing, statistical association of individual TCRs with disease status, and machine learning. What the research found in general, with its limitations: The classifier was reported to diagnose cytomegalovirus status with high specificity and sensitivity in both the original cohort and the validation cohort. Most TCR sequences were seen in very few donors, while some public TCRs were found in many individuals. According to the authors, the approach could potentially be generalized to other disease states and immunological phenotypes. In the study, some 180 TCR beta chains were listed as associated with cytomegalovirus. Of the cluster scores, 94% were above 0 in a later analysis, which found that TCRs clustered in the first cohort also tended to co-occur in the roughly 130 validation repertoires. Three of the identified cytomegalovirus-associated TCR beta chains were confirmed in vitro to be specific for cytomegalovirus antigens. A later analysis lacked HLA typing for the validation cohort, so it scored co-occurrence in that cohort across all 120 repertoires.

V is pruned by 7 bases and J by 4 bases, leaving 13 bases of the junction without a gene match. CDR1 and CDR2, looked up from the germline V gene, are SQVTM and ANQGSEA. The CDR3 sequence holds 16 residues, the cysteine and phenylalanine included. Just CDR3 DNA is preserved here, 48 bases in frame from base 1. The sequence was collected from a woman younger than 45 in good health and CMV-seropositive. Recombination linked TRBV29-1 to TRBJ2-5; a stretch of 12 junction bases matches TRBD1. The sample taken for sequencing was PBMCs. The DNA is as follows: TGCAGCGCCGGGGGACAGGGGGCCGGGGTCGGAGAGACCCAGTACTTC. It encodes CSAGGQGAGVGETQYF.